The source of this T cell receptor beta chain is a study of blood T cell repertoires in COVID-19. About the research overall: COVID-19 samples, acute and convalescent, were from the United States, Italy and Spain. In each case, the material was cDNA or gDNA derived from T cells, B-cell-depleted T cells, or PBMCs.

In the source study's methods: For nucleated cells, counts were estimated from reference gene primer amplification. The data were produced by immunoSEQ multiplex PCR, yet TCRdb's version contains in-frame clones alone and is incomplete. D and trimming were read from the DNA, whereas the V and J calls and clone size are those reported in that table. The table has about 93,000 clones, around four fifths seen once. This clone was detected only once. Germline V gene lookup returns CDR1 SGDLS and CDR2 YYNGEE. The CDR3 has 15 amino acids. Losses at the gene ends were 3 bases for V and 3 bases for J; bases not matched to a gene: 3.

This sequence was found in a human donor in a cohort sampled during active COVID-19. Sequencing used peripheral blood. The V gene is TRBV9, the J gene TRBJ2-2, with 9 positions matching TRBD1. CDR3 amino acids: CASSDDRGYTGELFF. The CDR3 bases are TGTGCCAGCAGCGACGACAGGGGGTACACCGGGGAGCTGTTTTTT.